This TCR beta chain was recovered during a study of shared clonotypes between healthy human individuals. Several immunoSEQ 96-well plates shared each subset's DNA, each plate a replicate. Clones were read by immunoSEQ multiplex PCR, and TCRdb kept only the in-frame ones, dropping some. The repertoire holds under 600,000 clones, with roughly 98% as singletons. In the naive CD8 group, cells lacked CD45RO and were positively selected for CCR7, so terminally differentiated effector memory CD45RA+ cells were left out. CDR3 length: 17 residues. Germline V gene lookup returns CDR1 SGHDN and CDR2 FVKESK. The V end was cut by 4 bases, the J end by 6 bases, with 22 bases between.

This TCR came from a man between 25 and 39 years old in good health. V gene TRBV14 combines with J gene TRBJ1-5; tentative D call: TRBD1 (5 bases). The specimen was naive CD8+ T cells sorted from blood. CDR3 region: CASSPGTHRGSFQPQHF. The CDR3 DNA is TGTGCCAGCAGCCCAGGGACCCATCGGGGATCATTTCAGCCCCAGCATTTT.